Listed below are T cell receptor beta chains from one sample, sequenced in a study of T cell changes during pregnancy in multiple sclerosis. Method: immunoSEQ multiplex PCR; TCRdb's copy keeps in-frame clones and lacks some. Among more than 55,000 clones listed, about 90% were seen once. The sample consisted of peripheral blood, taken in the third trimester of pregnancy. The source of these receptors is a female donor in good health, enrolled as a control in a pregnancy study. Each CDR3 is given with its conserved first and last residue. D genes are given only for firm matches. Where a row states a size, it is once, few, many or the class of an expanded clone; other rows omit it.

d_call,clone_size,v_call,cdr3_aa
TRBD2,NA,TRBV27,CASRTGTSVPLGTGELFF
NA,NA,TRBV27,CASSSSGAGNTIYF
TRBD1,NA,TRBV6-1,CASTGQGAAFF
NA,NA,TRBV5-6,CASSLTGNQPQHF
NA,NA,TRBV28,CASRGAGNAYEQYF
TRBD1,NA,TRBV29-1,CSVEDPVSGGYGYTF
NA,once,TRBV6-5,CASSRNEVTEAFF
TRBD1,NA,TRBV30,CAWSPRDRGNQPQHF
TRBD1,few,TRBV5-6,CASSFPGGQGNEQYF
NA,few,TRBV10-2,CASSVAENQPQHF
TRBD1,NA,TRBV7-8,CASSIDRGSNQPQHF